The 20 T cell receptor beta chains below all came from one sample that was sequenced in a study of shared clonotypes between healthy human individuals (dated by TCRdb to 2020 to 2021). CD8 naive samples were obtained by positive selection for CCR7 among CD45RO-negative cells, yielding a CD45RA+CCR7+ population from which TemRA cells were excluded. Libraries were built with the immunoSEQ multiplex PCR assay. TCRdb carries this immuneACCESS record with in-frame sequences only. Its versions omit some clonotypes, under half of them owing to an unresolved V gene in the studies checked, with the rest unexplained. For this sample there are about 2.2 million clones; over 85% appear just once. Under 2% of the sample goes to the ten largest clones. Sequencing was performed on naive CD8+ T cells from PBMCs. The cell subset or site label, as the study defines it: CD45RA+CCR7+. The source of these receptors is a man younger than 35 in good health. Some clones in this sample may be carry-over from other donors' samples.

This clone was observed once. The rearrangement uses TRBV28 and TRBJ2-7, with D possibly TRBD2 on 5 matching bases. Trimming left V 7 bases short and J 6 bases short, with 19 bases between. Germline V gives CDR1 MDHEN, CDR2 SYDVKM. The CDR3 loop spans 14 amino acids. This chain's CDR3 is CASTETGSYVEQYF. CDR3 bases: TGTGCCAGCACCGAGACGGGGAGCTACGTCGAGCAGTACTTC.

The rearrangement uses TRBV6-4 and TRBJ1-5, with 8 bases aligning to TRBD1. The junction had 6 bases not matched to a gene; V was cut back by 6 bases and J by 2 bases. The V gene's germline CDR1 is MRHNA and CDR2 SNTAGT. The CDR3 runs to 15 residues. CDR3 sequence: CASRRDRGGNQPQHF. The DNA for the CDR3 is TGTGCCAGCAGACGCGACAGGGGAGGCAATCAGCCCCAGCATTTT.

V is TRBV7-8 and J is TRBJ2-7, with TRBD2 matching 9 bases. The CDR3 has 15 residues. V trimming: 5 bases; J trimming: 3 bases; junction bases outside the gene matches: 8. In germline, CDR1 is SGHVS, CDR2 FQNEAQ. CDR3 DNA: TGTGCCAGCAGCCCCCGTTCGACTAGCGGCTACGAGCAGTACTTC. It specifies CASSPRSTSGYEQYF. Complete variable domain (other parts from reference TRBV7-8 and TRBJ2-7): GAGVSQSPRYKVAKRGQDVALRCDPISGHVSLFWYQQALGQGPEFLTYFQNEAQLDKSGLPSDRFFAERPEGSVSTLKIQRTQQEDSAVYLCASSPRSTSGYEQYFGPGTRLTVT.

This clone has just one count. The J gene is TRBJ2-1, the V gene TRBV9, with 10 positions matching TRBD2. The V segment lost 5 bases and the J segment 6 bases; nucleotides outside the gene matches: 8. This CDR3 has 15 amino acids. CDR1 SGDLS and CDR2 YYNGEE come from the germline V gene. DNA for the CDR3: TGTGCCAGCAGTCCTGGGACTAGCGCGGGCAATGAGCAGTTCTTC. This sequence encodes CASSPGTSAGNEQFF.

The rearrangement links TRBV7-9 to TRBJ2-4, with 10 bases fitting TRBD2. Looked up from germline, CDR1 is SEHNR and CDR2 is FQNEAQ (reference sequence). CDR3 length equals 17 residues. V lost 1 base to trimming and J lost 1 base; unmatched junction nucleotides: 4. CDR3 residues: CASSLGLAGVAKNIQYF. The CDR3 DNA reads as TGTGCCAGCAGCTTAGGGCTAGCGGGAGTGGCCAAAAACATTCAGTACTTC.

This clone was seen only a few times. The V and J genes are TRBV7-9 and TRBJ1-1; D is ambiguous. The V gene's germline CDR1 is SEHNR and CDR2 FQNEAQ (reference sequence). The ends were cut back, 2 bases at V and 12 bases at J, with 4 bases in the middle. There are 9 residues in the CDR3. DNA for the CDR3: TGTGCCAGCAGCTTACGGACTTTCTTT. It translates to CASSLRTFF.

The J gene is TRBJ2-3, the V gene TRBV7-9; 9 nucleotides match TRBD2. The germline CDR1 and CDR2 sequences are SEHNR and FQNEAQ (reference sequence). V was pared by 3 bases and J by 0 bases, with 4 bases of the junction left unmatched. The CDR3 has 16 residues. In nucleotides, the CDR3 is TGTGCCAGCAGCTTGACTAGCGGACATAGCACAGATACGCAGTATTTT. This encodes CASSLTSGHSTDTQYF. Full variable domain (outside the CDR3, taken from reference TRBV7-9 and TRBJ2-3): DTGVSQNPRHKITKRGQNVTFRCDPISEHNRLYWYRQTLGQGPEFLTYFQNEAQLEKSRLLSDRFSAERPKGSFSTLEIQRTEQGDSAMYLCASSLTSGHSTDTQYFGPGTRLTVL.

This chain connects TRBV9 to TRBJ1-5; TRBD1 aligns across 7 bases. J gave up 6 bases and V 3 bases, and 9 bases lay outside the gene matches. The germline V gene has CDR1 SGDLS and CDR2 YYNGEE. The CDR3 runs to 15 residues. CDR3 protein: CASSEQGIKGQPQHF. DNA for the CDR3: TGTGCCAGCAGCGAACAGGGGATAAAGGGTCAGCCCCAGCATTTT. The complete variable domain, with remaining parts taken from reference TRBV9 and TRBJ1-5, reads DSGVTQTPKHLITATGQRVTLRCSPRSGDLSVYWYQQSLDQGLQFLIQYYNGEERAKGNILERFSAQQFPDLHSELNLSSLELGDSALYFCASSEQGIKGQPQHFGDGTRLSIL.

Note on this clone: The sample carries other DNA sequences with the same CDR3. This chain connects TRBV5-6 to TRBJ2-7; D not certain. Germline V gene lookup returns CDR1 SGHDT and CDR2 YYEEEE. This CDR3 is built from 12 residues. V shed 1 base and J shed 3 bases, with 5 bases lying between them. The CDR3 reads CASSLLGYEQYF. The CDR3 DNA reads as TGTGCCAGCAGCTTGCTAGGCTACGAGCAGTACTTC.

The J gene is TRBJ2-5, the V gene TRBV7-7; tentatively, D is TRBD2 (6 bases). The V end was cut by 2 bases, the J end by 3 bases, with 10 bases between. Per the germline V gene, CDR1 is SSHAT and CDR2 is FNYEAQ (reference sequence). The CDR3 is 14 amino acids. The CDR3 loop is CASSLHPGEETQYF. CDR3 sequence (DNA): TGTGCCAGCAGCTTACATCCGGGGGAAGAGACCCAGTACTTC.

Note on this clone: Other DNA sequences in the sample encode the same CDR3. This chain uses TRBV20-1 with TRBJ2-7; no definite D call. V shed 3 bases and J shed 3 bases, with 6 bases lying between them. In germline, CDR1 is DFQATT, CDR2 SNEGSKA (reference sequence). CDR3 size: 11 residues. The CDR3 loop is CSARGGYEQYF. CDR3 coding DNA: TGCAGTGCTAGGGGTGGCTACGAGCAGTACTTC.

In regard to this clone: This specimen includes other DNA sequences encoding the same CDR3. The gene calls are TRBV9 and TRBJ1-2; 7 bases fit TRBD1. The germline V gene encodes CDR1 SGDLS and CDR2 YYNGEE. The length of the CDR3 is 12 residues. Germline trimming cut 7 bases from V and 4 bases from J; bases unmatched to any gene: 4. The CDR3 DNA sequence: TGTGCCAGCGGGCAGGGGGGCTATGGCTACACCTTC. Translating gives CASGQGGYGYTF.

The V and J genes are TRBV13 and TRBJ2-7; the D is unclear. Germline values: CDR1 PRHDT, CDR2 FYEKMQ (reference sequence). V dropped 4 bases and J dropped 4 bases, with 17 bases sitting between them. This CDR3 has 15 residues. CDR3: CASSSSGLKGYEQYF. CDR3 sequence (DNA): TGTGCCAGCAGCTCGAGTGGCCTGAAAGGGTACGAGCAGTACTTC.

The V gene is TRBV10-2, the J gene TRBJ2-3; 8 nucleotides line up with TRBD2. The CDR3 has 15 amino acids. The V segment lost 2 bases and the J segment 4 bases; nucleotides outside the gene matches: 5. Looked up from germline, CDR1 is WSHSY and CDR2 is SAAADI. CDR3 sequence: CASSETGGGADTQYF. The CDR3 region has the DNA TGCGCCAGCAGTGAGACGGGAGGGGGGGCAGATACGCAGTATTTT.

The CDR3 sequence is CASMELGWAAFF. The CDR3 region has the DNA TGTGCCAGTATGGAGCTGGGTTGGGCAGCTTTCTTT. The gene calls are TRBV19 and TRBJ1-1, with D unresolved. The CDR3 length is 12 residues. Germline CDR1 is LNHDA and CDR2 is SQIVND (reference sequence). Trimming cost V 7 bases and J 10 bases, with 16 bases left between them.

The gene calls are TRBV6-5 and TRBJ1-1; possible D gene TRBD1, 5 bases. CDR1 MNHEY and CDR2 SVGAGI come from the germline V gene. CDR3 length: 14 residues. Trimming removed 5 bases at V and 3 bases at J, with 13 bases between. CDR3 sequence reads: CASSAGTSYTEAFF. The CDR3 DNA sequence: TGTGCCAGCAGTGCAGGGACCTCTTACACTGAAGCTTTCTTT.

The CDR3 here is CASSLERGGASATNEKLFF. CDR3 nucleotides: TGTGCCAGCAGCTTAGAACGAGGGGGCGCGTCCGCAACTAATGAAAAACTGTTTTTT. The chain couples TRBV7-9 to TRBJ1-4; 7 bases line up with TRBD1. The CDR3 length is 19 residues. Germline assignment: CDR1 SEHNR and CDR2 FQNEAQ (reference sequence). The trim removed 1 base at V and 0 bases at J, leaving 11 bases unmatched.

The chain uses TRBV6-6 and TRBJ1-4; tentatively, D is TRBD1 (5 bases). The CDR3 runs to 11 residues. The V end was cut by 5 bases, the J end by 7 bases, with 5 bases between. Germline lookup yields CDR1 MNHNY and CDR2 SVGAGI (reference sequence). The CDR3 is CASSQGEKLFF. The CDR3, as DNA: TGTGCCAGCAGTCAGGGTGAAAAACTGTTTTTT.

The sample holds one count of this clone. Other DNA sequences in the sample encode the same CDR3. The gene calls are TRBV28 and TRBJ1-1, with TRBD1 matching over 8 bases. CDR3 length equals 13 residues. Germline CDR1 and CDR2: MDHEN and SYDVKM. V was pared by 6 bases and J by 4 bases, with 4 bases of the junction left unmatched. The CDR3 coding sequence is TGTGCCAGCAGACCAACAGGGGGCACTGAAGCTTTCTTT. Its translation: CASRPTGGTEAFF.

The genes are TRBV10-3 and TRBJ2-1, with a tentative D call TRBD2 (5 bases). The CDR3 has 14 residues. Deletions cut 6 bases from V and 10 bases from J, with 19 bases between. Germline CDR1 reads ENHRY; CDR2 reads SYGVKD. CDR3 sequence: CAIRDTNWSGEQFF. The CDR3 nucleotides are TGTGCCATCAGAGATACTAATTGGTCGGGGGAGCAGTTCTTC.